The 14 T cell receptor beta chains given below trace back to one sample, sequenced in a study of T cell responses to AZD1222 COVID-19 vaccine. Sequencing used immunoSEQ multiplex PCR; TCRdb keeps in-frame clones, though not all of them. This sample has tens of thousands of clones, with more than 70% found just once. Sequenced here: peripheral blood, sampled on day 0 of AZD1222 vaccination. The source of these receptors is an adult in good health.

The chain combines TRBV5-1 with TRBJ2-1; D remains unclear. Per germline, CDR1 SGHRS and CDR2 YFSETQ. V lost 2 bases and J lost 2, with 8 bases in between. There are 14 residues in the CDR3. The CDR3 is CASSLGSAYNEQFF. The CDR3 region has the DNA TGCGCCAGCAGCTTAGGAAGCGCCTACAATGAGCAGTTCTTC.

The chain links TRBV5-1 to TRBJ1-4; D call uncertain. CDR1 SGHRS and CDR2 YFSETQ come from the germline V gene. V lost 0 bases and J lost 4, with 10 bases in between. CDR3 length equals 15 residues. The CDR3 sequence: CASSLDGRNNEKLFF. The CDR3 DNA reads TGCGCCAGCAGCTTGGATGGACGGAATAATGAAAAACTGTTTTTT.

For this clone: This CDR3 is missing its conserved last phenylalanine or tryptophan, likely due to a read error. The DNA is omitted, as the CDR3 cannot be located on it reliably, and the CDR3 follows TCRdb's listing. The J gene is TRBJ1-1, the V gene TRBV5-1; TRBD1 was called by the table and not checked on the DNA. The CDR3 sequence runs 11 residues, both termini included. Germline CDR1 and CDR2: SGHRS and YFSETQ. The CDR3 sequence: CASSLYPRQGL.

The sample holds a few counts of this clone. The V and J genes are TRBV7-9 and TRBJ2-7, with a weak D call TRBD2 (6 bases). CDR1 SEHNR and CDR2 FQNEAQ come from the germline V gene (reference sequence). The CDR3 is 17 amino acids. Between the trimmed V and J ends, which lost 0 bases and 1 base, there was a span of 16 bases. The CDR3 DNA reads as TGTGCCAGCAGCTTAGCGCAGGCGGCAGGGAGGTCCTACGAGCAGTACTTC. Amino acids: CASSLAQAAGRSYEQYF.

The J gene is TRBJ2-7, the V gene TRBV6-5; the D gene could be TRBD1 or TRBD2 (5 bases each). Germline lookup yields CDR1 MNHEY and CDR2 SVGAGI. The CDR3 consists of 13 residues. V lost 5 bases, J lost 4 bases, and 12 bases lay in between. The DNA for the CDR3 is TGTGCCAGCAGTCACGGGGCAGCTTACGAGCAGTACTTC. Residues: CASSHGAAYEQYF.

The CDR3 sequence: CASSKDRAGEKLFF. CDR3 nucleotides: TGTGCCAGCTCAAAGGACAGGGCCGGGGAAAAACTGTTTTTT. V is TRBV18 and J is TRBJ1-4; TRBD1 matches at 8 bases. Germline V gene data show CDR1 as KGHSH and CDR2 as LQKENI. With 5 bases clipped from V and 8 bases from J, the junction kept 7 bases outside the gene matches. This CDR3 contains 14 residues.

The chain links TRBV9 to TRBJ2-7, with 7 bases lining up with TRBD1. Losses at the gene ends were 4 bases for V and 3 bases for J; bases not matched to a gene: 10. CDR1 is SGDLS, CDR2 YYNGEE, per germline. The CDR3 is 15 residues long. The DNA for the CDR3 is TGTGCCAGCAGCCCCTACCCGACAGGGAACTACGAGCAGTACTTC. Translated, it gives CASSPYPTGNYEQYF.

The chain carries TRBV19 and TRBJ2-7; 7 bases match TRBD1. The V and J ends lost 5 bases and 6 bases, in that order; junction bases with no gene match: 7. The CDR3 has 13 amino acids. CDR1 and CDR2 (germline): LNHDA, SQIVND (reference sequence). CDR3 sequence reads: CASSEETGIEQYF. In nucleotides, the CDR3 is TGTGCCAGTAGTGAGGAGACAGGGATCGAGCAGTACTTC.

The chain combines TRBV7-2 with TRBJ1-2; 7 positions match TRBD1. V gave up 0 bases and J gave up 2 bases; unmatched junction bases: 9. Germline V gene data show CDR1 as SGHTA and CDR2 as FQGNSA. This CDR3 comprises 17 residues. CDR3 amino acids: CASSLAPFRQGNYGYTF. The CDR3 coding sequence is TGTGCCAGCAGCTTAGCCCCATTTCGACAGGGAAACTATGGCTACACCTTC.

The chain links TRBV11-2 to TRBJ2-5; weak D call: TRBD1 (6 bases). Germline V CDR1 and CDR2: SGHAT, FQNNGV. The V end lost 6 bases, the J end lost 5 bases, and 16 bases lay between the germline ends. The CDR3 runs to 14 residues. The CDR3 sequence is CASSQQGGLETQYF. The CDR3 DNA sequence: TGTGCCAGCAGTCAACAAGGGGGTTTGGAGACCCAGTACTTC.

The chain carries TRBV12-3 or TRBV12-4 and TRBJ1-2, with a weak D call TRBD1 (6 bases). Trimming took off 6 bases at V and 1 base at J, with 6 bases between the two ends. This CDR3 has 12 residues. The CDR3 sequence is CASRDSNYGYTF. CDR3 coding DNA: TGTGCCAGCAGGGACAGTAACTATGGCTACACCTTC.

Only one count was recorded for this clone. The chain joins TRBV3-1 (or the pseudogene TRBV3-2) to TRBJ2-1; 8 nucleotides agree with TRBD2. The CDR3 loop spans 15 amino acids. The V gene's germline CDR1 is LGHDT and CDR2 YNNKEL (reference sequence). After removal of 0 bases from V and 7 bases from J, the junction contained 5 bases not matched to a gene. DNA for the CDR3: TGTGCCAGCAGCCAAGATGCGGGGGGCCGGAATGAGCAGTTCTTC. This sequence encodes CASSQDAGGRNEQFF.

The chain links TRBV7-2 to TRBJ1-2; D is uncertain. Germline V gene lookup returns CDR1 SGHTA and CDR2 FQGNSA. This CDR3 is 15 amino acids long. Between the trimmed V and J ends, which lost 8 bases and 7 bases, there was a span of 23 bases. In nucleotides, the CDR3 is TGTGCCAGCCGCCCCAGCGGAGGGCTATCTGGTGGCTACACCTTC. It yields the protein CASRPSGGLSGGYTF. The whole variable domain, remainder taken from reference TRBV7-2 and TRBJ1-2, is GAGVSQSPSNKVTEKGKDVELRCDPISGHTALYWYRQSLGQGLEFLIYFQGNSAPDKSGLPSDRFSAERTGGSVSTLTIQRTQQEDSAVYLCASRPSGGLSGGYTFGSGTRLTVV.

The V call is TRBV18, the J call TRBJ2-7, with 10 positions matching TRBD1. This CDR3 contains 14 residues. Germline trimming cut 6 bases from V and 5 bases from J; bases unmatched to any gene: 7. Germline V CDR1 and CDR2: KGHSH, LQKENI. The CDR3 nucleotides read TGTGCCAGCTCGCGACAGGGGGCGATGGACGAGCAGTACTTC. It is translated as CASSRQGAMDEQYF.